This entry describes one T cell receptor (beta chain). This sample is part of a study of blood T cell repertoires in COVID-19. At the level of the study: Sites in the United States, Italy and Spain provided acute and convalescent COVID-19 samples.

The V and J ends lost 2 bases and 4 bases respectively, with 5 bases between them. The CDR3 has 12 residues. The V gene's germline CDR1 is KGHSH and CDR2 LQKENI. Original analysis: By means of reference gene primer amplification, nucleated cell counts were estimated. This table comes from immunoSEQ multiplex PCR, and its TCRdb copy is limited to in-frame clones, with some not included. D and trimming come from the DNA, and the V and J calls and clone size come from that table. In the table there are 90,000 to 110,000 clones, approximately 76% of which are singletons. The sequence was obtained from a woman in her seventies with acute or convalescent COVID-19. The chain recombines TRBV18 with TRBJ2-5; a weak D match, TRBD1 (5 bases). Sequenced sample: peripheral blood. The CDR3 region has the DNA TGTGCCAGCTCACCAGGGGCAGAGACCCAGTACTTC. It encodes CASSPGAETQYF. Complete variable domain (other parts from reference TRBV18 and TRBJ2-5): NAGVMQNPRHLVRRRGQEARLRCSPMKGHSHVYWYRQLPEEGLKFMVYLQKENIIDESGMPKERFSAEFPKEGPSILRIQQVVRGDSAAYFCASSPGAETQYFGPGTRLLVL.